The T cell receptor beta chain under discussion was sequenced for a study of type 1 and type 2 diabetes patients. As for the study in general: Magnetic bead positive selection isolated CD4+ or CD8+ T cells from PBMCs.

This clonotype was picked up a small number of times. Genomic DNA was the PCR template. The TCR beta CDR3 region was amplified using 30 forward and 13 reverse primers. TCRdb analysed the multiplex PCR reads with MiXCR anew, one entry per CDR3 protein. The sample shows 250,000 or so distinct CDR3 sequences, around 50% of them seen only once. All diabetic donors were classified as either type 1 or type 2 diabetes. No donor had another autoimmune disease or recent infection within four weeks. Between the trimmed V and J ends, which lost 3 bases and 2 bases, there was a span of 7 bases. The germline CDR1 and CDR2 sequences are LNHDA and SQIVND (reference sequence). The length of the CDR3 is 13 residues.

The receptor comes from a man aged 18-30 years with type 2 diabetes. The chain employs TRBV19 and TRBJ1-1; a possible D gene is TRBD1 (5 bases). Sequenced material: peripheral blood mononuclear cells (PBMCs). CDR3 region: CASSIRGNTEAFF. For the CDR3, the DNA is TGTGCCAGTAGTATTAGGGGAAACACTGAAGCTTTCTTT.